This entry concerns a single TCR beta chain. Authors' data handling: Reference gene primer amplification yielded estimated nucleated cell counts. TCRdb's copy holds only in-frame clones and misses some; the assay was immunoSEQ multiplex PCR. Clone size and V and J calls were adopted from that table, with D and trimming inferred from the DNA. In the table there are 170,000 or so clones, roughly 79% of which are singletons. The CDR3 runs to 15 residues. Trimming cost V 3 bases and J 4 bases, with 18 bases left between them. Germline CDR1 reads DFQATT; CDR2 reads SNEGSKA (reference sequence). The data belong to a study of blood T cell repertoires in COVID-19. Study-level background: The United States, Italy and Spain provided the acute and convalescent COVID-19 samples.

This TCR came from a woman in her 70s with acute or convalescent COVID-19. This rearrangement joins TRBV20-1 to TRBJ1-1; no definite D call. The sequenced sample was peripheral blood. CDR3 region: CSASRSGYSGTEAFF. Here the CDR3 DNA reads TGCAGTGCTAGTCGATCAGGTTATAGCGGCACTGAAGCTTTCTTT.